Listed here are 8 T cell receptor beta chains from one sample, sequenced in a study of blood T cell repertoires in COVID-19. Only in-frame clones appear in the TCRdb table, and some are missing; sequencing was by immunoSEQ multiplex PCR. The sample has 90,000 to 130,000 clones; roughly 91% are singletons. Sample: peripheral blood. The receptors shown here come from a woman aged 50 to 60 with acute or convalescent COVID-19.

The V gene is TRBV5-1, the J gene TRBJ2-2, with 7 nucleotides matching TRBD2. This CDR3 has 16 residues. V shed 4 bases and J 4 bases; nucleotides not matched to a gene: 10. Germline lookup yields CDR1 SGHRS and CDR2 YFSETQ. The CDR3 region is CASSARAGAVTGELFF. In DNA form, the CDR3 reads TGCGCCAGCAGCGCTAGGGCGGGAGCGGTCACCGGGGAGCTGTTTTTT.

The chain employs TRBV6-6 and TRBJ1-1; D gene unclear. From germline, CDR1 is MNHNY and CDR2 SVGAGI (reference sequence). The CDR3 has 14 residues. V lost 0 bases and J lost 3, with 8 bases in between. This chain's CDR3 is CASSYSIRDTEAFF. The CDR3 nucleotides read TGTGCCAGCAGTTACTCCATCCGGGACACTGAAGCTTTCTTT.

V is TRBV5-1 and J is TRBJ2-1; 9 bases agree with TRBD2. The CDR3 contains 15 residues. The germline CDR1 and CDR2 sequences are SGHRS and YFSETQ. V lost 4 bases to trimming and J lost 6 bases; unmatched junction nucleotides: 8. This CDR3 reads CASSISGSGANEQFF. CDR3 in DNA: TGCGCCAGCAGCATTAGCGGGAGTGGGGCCAATGAGCAGTTCTTC.

The rearrangement uses TRBV5-5 and TRBJ2-7, with no clear D. The germline gives CDR1 SGHKS, CDR2 YYEKEE (reference sequence). V was pared by 1 base and J by 3 bases, with 14 bases between. This CDR3 region has 15 residues. CDR3 DNA: TGTGCCAGCAGCTTGTTCGCCCAGTCGCACTACGAGCAGTACTTC. This gives the protein CASSLFAQSHYEQYF.

A few counts support this clone. The V gene is TRBV7-2, the J gene TRBJ1-6; D remains unclear. Germline V lookup: CDR1 SGHTA, CDR2 FQGNSA. This CDR3 is 16 amino acids long. V lost 4 bases to trimming and J lost 6 bases, with 16 bases between them. CDR3 loop: CASSSRGLGGNSPLHF. CDR3 DNA sequence: TGTGCCAGCAGCTCCAGAGGTTTGGGTGGTAATTCACCCCTCCACTTT.

By frequency in the sample, this clone is medium-sized. The chain recombines TRBV2 with TRBJ1-1; the match to TRBD1 covers 9 bases. The CDR3 sequence is 12 residues long. The germline V gene encodes CDR1 SNHLY and CDR2 FYNNEI. The J segment lost 5 bases and the V segment lost 10 bases, leaving 5 bases of the junction unmatched. The CDR3 DNA sequence: TGTGCCACGGGACAGGGAAAAACTGAAGCTTTCTTT. It codes for CATGQGKTEAFF.

V is TRBV7-9 and J is TRBJ2-1, with TRBD2 matching over 10 bases. Germline V gives CDR1 SEHNR, CDR2 FQNEAQ (reference sequence). The junction had 4 bases not matched to a gene; V was cut back by 2 bases and J by 6 bases. CDR3 length equals 15 residues. Here the CDR3 reads CASSLKREGRNEQFF. The CDR3 DNA reads as TGTGCCAGCAGCTTAAAGCGGGAGGGCCGCAATGAGCAGTTCTTC.

The rearrangement uses TRBV18 and TRBJ1-4; TRBD1 aligns across 9 bases. CDR1 is KGHSH, CDR2 LQKENI, per germline. The junction had 7 bases not matched to a gene; V was cut back by 6 bases and J by 5 bases. The CDR3 sequence is 15 residues long. CDR3: CASSPPGQGNEKLFF. The CDR3 nucleotides are TGTGCCAGCTCTCCTCCGGGACAGGGAAATGAAAAACTGTTTTTT.